The entry that follows covers one T cell receptor beta chain sequence. The antigen is undetermined. The sample originates from a study of beta chain features in type 1 diabetes. Regarding the study as a whole: People with Type 1 diabetes carried modestly yet significantly shorter TCRB CDR3s in all four CD4+ subsets.

What was sequenced were expressed TCRB transcripts, since all of the isolated RNA had been reverse transcribed. TCRdb's copy holds only in-frame clones and misses some; the assay was immunoSEQ multiplex PCR. In the table there are under 400,000 clones, roughly an eighth of which are singletons. V gave up 1 base and J gave up 9 bases; unmatched junction bases: 3. Germline V gene sequence: CDR1 SEHNR, CDR2 FQNEAQ (reference sequence). CDR3 length equals 15 residues. V gene TRBV7-9 combines with J gene TRBJ1-6; TRBD1 aligns across 10 bases. Source material: naive CD4+ T cells from blood. This TCR was recovered from a woman aged 18-29 years with type 1 diabetes. CDR3 in amino acids: CASSLGGTGVSPLHF. CDR3 in DNA: TGTGCCAGCAGCTTAGGTGGGACAGGGGTTTCACCCCTCCACTTT.